This passage covers 31 T cell receptor beta chains from one sample sequenced in a study of prognosis after radiotherapy for stage I lung cancer. Starting from genomic DNA, TCR beta CDR3 was amplified through two-round multiplex PCR. The authors ran first-round PCR with primers specific to each TRBV and TRBJ gene. One entry per CDR3 protein results from TCRdb running MiXCR on the multiplex PCR reads. This sample yields some 39,000 distinct CDR3 sequences, of which around 22% are seen a single time; around a quarter belongs to the top ten. The sample was PBMCs, taken before or after stereotactic body radiation therapy (not recorded which). The receptors here all came from a donor over 45 with non-small cell lung cancer.

The chain is built from TRBV3-1 and TRBJ2-2; D not certain. Germline V CDR1 and CDR2: LGHDT, YNNKEL (reference sequence). CDR3 size: 11 residues. CDR3 in DNA: TGTGTCTCCAATTACGGCGGGGAGCTGTTTTTT. Protein product: CVSNYGGELFF.

In its sample, this clonotype was seen many times. V is TRBV6-1 and J is TRBJ1-1; 9 bases are a match to TRBD1. Unmatched junction bases numbered 5, after V lost 8 bases and J lost 7 bases. The CDR3 is made up of 12 amino acids. Germline CDR1 and CDR2: MNHNS and SASEGT. The CDR3 DNA reads TGTGCCAGCGACAGGGGGTTTGGTGAAGCTTTCTTT. It is translated as CASDRGFGEAFF.

This clonotype has a count of ten or more. V usage is TRBV6-1 and J usage is TRBJ1-2; 8 positions agree with TRBD1. CDR3 length: 14 amino acids. Trimming took 5 bases from V and 3 from J; bases not matched to a gene: 5. Germline-derived CDR1 and CDR2 are MNHNS and SASEGT. Here the CDR3 reads CASSQQGVDYGYTF. The DNA for the CDR3 is TGTGCCAGCAGTCAACAGGGGGTGGACTATGGCTACACCTTC.

The sample holds many counts of this clonotype. The chain is built from TRBV9 and TRBJ2-5, with D perhaps TRBD2 (6 bases). The V end was cut by 0 bases, the J end by 4 bases, with 13 bases between. Germline V gene data show CDR1 as SGDLS and CDR2 as YYNGEE. The CDR3 has 15 amino acids. The CDR3 sequence is CASSVDGRMRETQYF. The CDR3 region has the DNA TGTGCCAGCAGCGTAGACGGGAGAATGCGAGAGACCCAGTACTTC.

This clonotype was counted ten times or more. The chain is built from TRBV20-1 and TRBJ1-1, with 7 bases identical to TRBD1. The trim removed 6 bases at V and 6 bases at J, leaving 7 bases unmatched. This CDR3 spans 12 amino acids. Germline CDR1 DFQATT, CDR2 SNEGSKA (reference sequence). CDR3 sequence: CSAPRGRAEAFF. CDR3 nucleotide sequence: TGCAGTGCCCCCAGGGGGAGGGCTGAAGCTTTCTTT.

This clonotype was counted ten times or more. One junction end does not reproduce the germline sequence, and a read error may be involved. This chain joins TRBV2 and TRBJ2-5, with D maybe TRBD2 (5 bases). This CDR3 region has 14 residues. Germline V CDR1 and CDR2: SNHLY, FYNNEI. CDR3 amino acids: CASIEEPGTETQYF. The DNA for the CDR3 is TGTGCCAGCATTGAAGAACCGGGAACCGAGACCCAGTACTTC.

This clonotype was picked up many times. The J gene is TRBJ2-7, the V gene TRBV5-1; TRBD1 might be the D (5 bases). In germline, CDR1 is SGHRS, CDR2 YFSETQ. The CDR3 runs to 13 residues. Trimming removed 4 bases from V and 2 bases from J, with 10 bases in between. The DNA for the CDR3 is TGCGCCAGCAGCATAACCAGGGCCTACGAGCAGTACTTC. As protein: CASSITRAYEQYF.

This clonotype has a count of ten or more. This rearrangement joins TRBV5-1 to TRBJ2-4; 7 bases are a match to TRBD1. CDR3 length: 15 residues. Germline V gene data show CDR1 as SGHRS and CDR2 as YFSETQ. J lost 11 bases, V lost 3 bases, and 14 bases had no gene match. The CDR3 DNA reads TGCGCCAGCAGCTCCAGCGTGACAGGGACCCGGGTTCAGTACTTC. It specifies CASSSSVTGTRVQYF.

As to this clonotype: Since a much larger clone is just one base distant, this may be a read error. The chain is built from TRBV6-1 and TRBJ1-2, with TRBD1 matching over 7 bases. Trimming removed 2 bases from V and 0 bases from J; junction bases left unmatched: 3. CDR1 is MNHNS and CDR2 is SASEGT in the germline V gene. The length of the CDR3 is 15 residues. The DNA for the CDR3 is TGTGCCAGCAGTGAAAGTGGGACAGCTAACTATGGCTACACCTTC. Translation gives CASSESGTANYGYTF.

This clonotype was recorded many times. This sequence joins TRBV6-1 and TRBJ2-7, with D perhaps given as TRBD1 or TRBD2 (6 bases each). The CDR3 has 15 amino acids. V lost 6 bases, J lost 0 bases, and 15 bases lay in between. The germline V gene encodes CDR1 MNHNS and CDR2 SASEGT. For the CDR3, the DNA is TGTGCCAGCAGACACCAAGGGGGGCACTCCTACGAGCAGTACTTC. Its protein is CASRHQGGHSYEQYF.

About this clonotype: Sequence at one end of the junction differs from germline and may be a read error. The chain uses TRBV24-1 and TRBJ2-2; the D gene is possibly TRBD2 (6 bases). There are 16 residues in the CDR3. The V gene's germline CDR1 is KGHDR and CDR2 SFDVKD. The CDR3, as DNA: TGTGCCACCAGTGATTTCCGCGGGAAATTGGCCGGGGAGCGGTTTTTT. Translation gives CATSDFRGKLAGERFF.

This clonotype was counted at least ten times. The chain couples TRBV7-2 to TRBJ2-1; perhaps TRBD1 as D (6 bases). V was pared by 5 bases and J by 10 bases, with 9 bases between. This CDR3 comprises 11 residues. Germline-derived CDR1 and CDR2 are SGHTA and FQGNSA. The CDR3, as DNA: TGTGCCAGCAGCCGACAGGTCGAGCAGTTCTTC. As protein: CASSRQVEQFF. The full variable domain, in which reference TRBV7-2 and TRBJ2-1 provide the parts outside the CDR3, is GAGVSQSPSNKVTEKGKDVELRCDPISGHTALYWYRQSLGQGLEFLIYFQGNSAPDKSGLPSDRFSAERTGGSVSTLTIQRTQQEDSAVYLCASSRQVEQFFGPGTRLTVL.

This clonotype was found many times. The chain uses TRBV5-4 and TRBJ1-4; 7 bases match TRBD1. Unmatched junction bases numbered 7, after V lost 4 bases and J lost 4 bases. There are 15 residues in the CDR3. In germline, CDR1 is SGHNT, CDR2 YYREEE (reference sequence). CDR3 DNA: TGTGCCAGCAGCGAAAACAGGGGACTTAATGAAAAACTGTTTTTT. Its protein is CASSENRGLNEKLFF.

This clonotype was seen many times. This chain links TRBV19 with TRBJ1-2; D gene uncertain. This CDR3 has 15 residues. Trimming took 3 bases from V and 0 from J, leaving 11 bases between them. The germline CDR1 and CDR2 sequences are LNHDA and SQIVND (reference sequence). This CDR3 reads CASSMNPLANYGYTF. The CDR3 region has the DNA TGTGCCAGTAGTATGAACCCTCTGGCTAACTATGGCTACACCTTC.

This clonotype was found many times. The V gene is TRBV5-4, the J gene TRBJ2-1; the D gene is possibly TRBD1 (5 bases). The CDR3 has 14 residues. In germline, CDR1 is SGHNT, CDR2 YYREEE (reference sequence). With 4 bases removed from V and 7 bases from J, the gap between germline ends came to 15 bases. Written as DNA, the CDR3 is TGTGCCAGCAGCCCCCGAAGGGGTCGGAATGAGCAGTTCTTC. Translating it yields CASSPRRGRNEQFF.

Note on this clonotype: A read error is the likely source, as a far larger clone sits one nucleotide away. The chain has TRBV6-2 or TRBV6-3 and TRBJ2-7; D perhaps matches TRBD1 (6 bases). The CDR3 runs to 16 residues. CDR1 is MNHEY, CDR2 SVGEGT, per germline. The CDR3 DNA is TGTGCCAGCAGTTACGGTGGGGGCCGCAGCTCCTACGAGCGGTACTTC. Protein product: CASSYGGGRSSYERYF.

This clonotype occurred many times. The rearrangement joins TRBV18 to TRBJ2-2, with D unresolved. Trimming removed 3 bases at V and 5 bases at J, with 7 bases between. The CDR3 has 13 residues. Germline CDR1 and CDR2: KGHSH and LQKENI. The CDR3 coding sequence is TGTGCCAGCTCACCGAAGGGTACCGGGGAGCTGTTTTTT. Translated: CASSPKGTGELFF. Based on the CDR3 plus reference TRBV18 and TRBJ2-2, the full variable domain is NAGVMQNPRHLVRRRGQEARLRCSPMKGHSHVYWYRQLPEEGLKFMVYLQKENIIDESGMPKERFSAEFPKEGPSILRIQQVVRGDSAAYFCASSPKGTGELFFGEGSRLTVL.

This clonotype was recorded many times. This CDR3 is CASSLQVDYGYTF. The DNA of the CDR3 is TGTGCCAGCAGCCTACAGGTTGACTATGGCTACACCTTC. V is TRBV5-5 and J is TRBJ1-2; weak D call: TRBD1 (5 bases). Trimming shortened V by 4 bases and J by 3 bases, and 10 bases separated the two germline ends. The germline V gene encodes CDR1 SGHKS and CDR2 YYEKEE (reference sequence). This CDR3 comprises 13 residues.

The table lists this clonotype with a few counts. The V call is TRBV7-2, the J call TRBJ1-5; the match to TRBD1 covers 7 bases. This CDR3 contains 16 residues. V shed 4 bases and J 0 bases; nucleotides not matched to a gene: 6. The V gene's germline CDR1 is SGHTA and CDR2 FQGNSA. The CDR3 DNA follows: TGTGCCAGCAGCTCCCGGGACAGTCATAGCAATCAGCCCCAGCATTTT. Encoded protein: CASSSRDSHSNQPQHF. The variable domain in full, with the rest retrieved from reference TRBV7-2 and TRBJ1-5, is GAGVSQSPSNKVTEKGKDVELRCDPISGHTALYWYRQSLGQGLEFLIYFQGNSAPDKSGLPSDRFSAERTGGSVSTLTIQRTQQEDSAVYLCASSSRDSHSNQPQHFGDGTRLSIL.

This clonotype showed up many times. The chain links TRBV24-1 to TRBJ2-3; D unclear. The germline gives CDR1 KGHDR, CDR2 SFDVKD. The CDR3 runs 14 residues. V lost 3 bases to trimming and J lost 1 base, with 7 bases between them. The CDR3 protein is CATSDRYGTDTQYF. CDR3 nucleotides: TGTGCCACCAGTGATCGATATGGCACAGATACGCAGTATTTT.

Ten or more counts support this clonotype. The chain uses TRBV3-1 and TRBJ2-1; tentative D call: TRBD1 (5 bases). V lost 3 bases and J 14 bases, leaving 11 bases between the germline ends. The length of the CDR3 is 11 residues. Germline CDR1 and CDR2: LGHDT and YNNKEL (reference sequence). The CDR3 region has the DNA TGTGCCAGCAGCCAGGCAGGGATTGAGTTCTTC. The encoded protein is CASSQAGIEFF.

This clonotype was seen repeatedly, ten times or more. The rearrangement uses TRBV5-1 and TRBJ2-7; tentatively, D is TRBD1 (5 bases). The CDR3 is made up of 13 amino acids. The V and J ends lost 3 bases and 3 bases respectively, with 10 bases between them. CDR1 and CDR2 (germline): SGHRS, YFSETQ. CDR3 DNA: TGCGCCAGCAGCTCCTCAGGGAACTACGAGCAGTACTTC. Amino acids: CASSSSGNYEQYF.

Many counts were recorded for this clonotype. V is TRBV19 and J is TRBJ2-3; TRBD2 agrees at 12 bases. Germline V gene lookup returns CDR1 LNHDA and CDR2 SQIVND (reference sequence). The trim removed 4 bases at V and 4 bases at J, leaving 0 bases unmatched. The CDR3 sequence is 14 residues long. The CDR3 DNA reads as TGTGCCAGTAGTACTAGCGGGGGGGCAGATACGCAGTATTTT. Protein product: CASSTSGGADTQYF.

There are many counts of this clonotype. The chain has TRBV5-4 and TRBJ2-3, with TRBD1 identical over 7 bases. This CDR3 region has 16 residues. The junction had 12 bases not matched to a gene; V was cut back by 5 bases and J by 3 bases. Germline V gene lookup returns CDR1 SGHNT and CDR2 YYREEE (reference sequence). The CDR3 sequence is CASRKTGVVSTDTQYF. The DNA of the CDR3 is TGTGCCAGCAGAAAAACAGGGGTGGTCTCGACAGATACGCAGTATTTT.

Of note for this clonotype: Since a far larger clone is one base different, this is likely a read error. The rearrangement joins TRBV6-6 to TRBJ2-1; TRBD1 matches 7 bases. The V gene end was trimmed by 7 bases and the J gene end by 8 bases; junction bases not matched to a gene: 14. The CDR3 runs to 15 residues. Germline V gene data show CDR1 as MNHNY and CDR2 as SVGAGI (reference sequence). CDR3 nucleotides: TGTGCCAGCACCAACGGGTGGACAGGACGTTATGAGCAGTTCTTC. Its protein is CASTNGWTGRYEQFF.

This clonotype showed up just a few times. This may come from a read error, since a much larger clone is one base off. The chain uses TRBV2 and TRBJ2-7; D not certain. The CDR3 length is 14 residues. Germline values: CDR1 SNHLY, CDR2 FYNNEI. The CDR3 is CAGSESESSYEQYF. The CDR3 DNA follows: TGTGCCGGCAGTGAATCAGAGAGCTCCTACGAGCAGTACTTC.

In regard to this clonotype: The germline gene is not matched at one end of the junction; a read error may be the cause. The CDR3 protein is CASNESRGGGQYF. The CDR3 DNA is TGCGCCAGCAATGAGTCGAGAGGGGGCGGGCAGTACTTC. The chain couples TRBV10-2 to TRBJ2-7; the match to TRBD1 covers 7 bases. The CDR3 sequence is 13 residues long. Per the germline V gene, CDR1 is WSHSY and CDR2 is SAAADI.

This clonotype was seen repeatedly, ten times or more. The rearrangement uses TRBV20-1 and TRBJ2-7; unclear D gene. CDR3 length: 17 amino acids. Trimming removed 0 bases at V and 2 bases at J, with 20 bases between. CDR1 and CDR2 (germline): DFQATT, SNEGSKA (reference sequence). The CDR3 DNA reads TGCAGTGCTAGAGATCATTCCCTGCGGACCTTTACCTACGAGCAGTACTTC. The encoded protein is CSARDHSLRTFTYEQYF.

V gene TRBV6-1 combines with J gene TRBJ1-1; D gene uncertain. In germline, CDR1 is MNHNS, CDR2 SASEGT. This CDR3 has 11 residues. The ends were cut back, 3 bases at V and 9 bases at J, with 8 bases in the middle. Here the CDR3 reads CASSDFCQAFF. The CDR3 DNA reads TGTGCCAGCAGTGATTTCTGTCAAGCTTTCTTT.

This clonotype was detected ten times or more. The gene calls are TRBV28 and TRBJ2-7; a weak D match, TRBD1 (5 bases). The CDR3 sequence is 15 residues long. Germline V lookup: CDR1 MDHEN, CDR2 SYDVKM. V was pared by 6 bases and J by 1 base, with 16 bases between. The CDR3 nucleotides are TGTGCCAGCAGGCTTGAACAGGCTGGATCCTACGAGCAGTACTTC. This translates into CASRLEQAGSYEQYF.

This clonotype was observed many times. The V and J genes are TRBV28 and TRBJ2-7; D possibly corresponds to TRBD2 (5 bases). Trimming cost V 4 bases and J 7 bases, with 23 bases left between them. Germline CDR1 is MDHEN and CDR2 is SYDVKM. The length of the CDR3 is 16 residues. The CDR3 region has the DNA TGTGCCAGCAGTTCCCCGGACTTGTCCAACCCGGGGGAGCAGTACTTC. Translating gives CASSSPDLSNPGEQYF.